Given below is one T cell receptor (beta chain) in context. Repertoires were generated with immunoSEQ multiplex PCR, while TCRdb's copy carries only in-frame clones and drops some. This table has some 60,000 clones, around 93% appearing once. The data derive from a study of T cell changes during pregnancy in multiple sclerosis. The length of the CDR3 is 14 residues. Per germline, CDR1 SGDLS and CDR2 YYNGEE. Trimming removed 0 bases at V and 4 bases at J, with 9 bases between. The sequencing used CD4+ T cells from peripheral blood mononuclear cells, collected before pregnancy. This clonotype was sampled from a female donor with multiple sclerosis, enrolled in a pregnancy study. The V gene is TRBV9, the J gene TRBJ2-3, with D maybe TRBD1 (5 bases). The CDR3 loop is CASSVEAGPDTQYF. CDR3 DNA: TGTGCCAGCAGCGTAGAGGCAGGGCCAGATACGCAGTATTTT.